The next 5 T cell receptor beta chains were all read from a single sample in a study of cytomegalovirus exposure and HLA in healthy donors. Use of 60 Vbeta and 13 Jbeta primers characterized the PCR. Profiling relied on immunoSEQ multiplex PCR, and the TCRdb table lists in-frame clones only, not all of them. This sample has about 91,000 clones, with around nine tenths found just once. Sequencing was done on a sample of PBMCs. These receptors came from a man aged 25 to 45 in good health and CMV-seropositive.

The chain has TRBV19 and TRBJ2-6; D not resolved. CDR3 length equals 15 residues. V gave up 5 bases and J gave up 1 base, with 9 bases separating them. Germline V gene data show CDR1 as LNHDA and CDR2 as SQIVND (reference sequence). CDR3 DNA: TGTGCCAGTAGTGCTCAAGCATCTGGGGCCAACGTCCTGACTTTC. Amino acid sequence: CASSAQASGANVLTF.

This sequence joins TRBV15 and TRBJ2-3; 7 bases fit TRBD2. The CDR3 covers 15 residues. Trimming removed 5 bases from V and 3 bases from J; junction bases left unmatched: 8. Germline CDR1 and CDR2: LNHNV and YYDKDF (reference sequence). The CDR3: CATSLMREPTDTQYF. The CDR3 DNA reads TGTGCCACCAGCCTCATGCGGGAGCCAACAGATACGCAGTATTTT.

The chain joins TRBV6-7 to TRBJ2-3; 7 nucleotides line up with TRBD2. TRBV6-7 is an open reading frame whose function is uncertain. CDR3 length: 16 amino acids. CDR3 loop: CVDRRGVAGVTDTQYF. CDR3 coding DNA: TGTGTCGACCGCCGCGGAGTGGCGGGAGTCACAGATACGCAGTATTTT.

The chain carries TRBV10-3 and TRBJ2-7; TRBD2 might be the D (5 bases). Trimming pared 5 bases from V and 12 bases from J, leaving 17 bases between. This CDR3 is 12 amino acids long. Germline V gene data show CDR1 as ENHRY and CDR2 as SYGVKD. The CDR3 sequence: CAISKEDGPRYF. CDR3 coding DNA: TGTGCCATCAGTAAGGAGGACGGACCCCGGTACTTC.

The chain is built from TRBV29-1 and TRBJ2-3; 8 nucleotides agree with TRBD1. The V segment lost 7 bases and the J segment 0 bases; nucleotides outside the gene matches: 6. This CDR3 comprises 14 residues. Germline V lookup: CDR1 SQVTM, CDR2 ANQGSEA. Here the CDR3 reads CSGGRQGSTDTQYF. In DNA form, the CDR3 reads TGCAGCGGGGGAAGACAGGGGAGCACAGATACGCAGTATTTT.